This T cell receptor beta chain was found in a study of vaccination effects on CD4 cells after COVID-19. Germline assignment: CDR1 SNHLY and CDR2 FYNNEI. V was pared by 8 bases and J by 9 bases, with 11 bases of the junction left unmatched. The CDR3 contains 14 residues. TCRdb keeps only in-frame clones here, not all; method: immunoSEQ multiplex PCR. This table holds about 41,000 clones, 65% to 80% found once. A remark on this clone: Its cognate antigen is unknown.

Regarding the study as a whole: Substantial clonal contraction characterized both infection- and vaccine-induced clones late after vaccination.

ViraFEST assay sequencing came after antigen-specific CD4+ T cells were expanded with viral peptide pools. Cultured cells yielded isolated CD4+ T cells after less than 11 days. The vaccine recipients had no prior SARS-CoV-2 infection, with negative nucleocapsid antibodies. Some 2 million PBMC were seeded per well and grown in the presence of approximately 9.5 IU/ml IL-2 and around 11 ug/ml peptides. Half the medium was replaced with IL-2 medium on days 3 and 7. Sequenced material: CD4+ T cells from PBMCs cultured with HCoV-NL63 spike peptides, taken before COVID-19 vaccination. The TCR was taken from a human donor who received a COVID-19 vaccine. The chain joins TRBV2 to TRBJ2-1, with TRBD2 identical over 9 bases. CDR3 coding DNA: TGTGCCAGCTTAGAGAGTAGCGGGGGCCGTGAGCAGTTCTTC. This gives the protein CASLESSGGREQFF. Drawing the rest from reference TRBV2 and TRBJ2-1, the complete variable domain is EPEVTQTPSHQVTQMGQEVILRCVPISNHLYFYWYRQILGQKVEFLVSFYNNEISEKSEIFDDQFSVERPDGSNFTLKIRSTKLEDSAMYFCASLESSGGREQFFGPGTRLTVL.